These T cell receptor beta chains were read from a single sample in a study of blood T cells in healthy people across ages. Via MiXCR, TCRdb re-called the 5' RACE reads, giving one row per CDR3 protein. In the table there are roughly 800,000 distinct CDR3 sequences, 58% of which are singletons. The source material was blood. The receptors were gathered from a man aged 25 to 40 in good health. CDR3s include the opening cysteine and the closing phenylalanine or tryptophan. A D gene is named only where the DNA matches it firmly. A clone size is listed for some rows: how often the clone was seen (once, few, many), or a class if it is expanded.

v_call,d_call,j_call,clone_size,cdr3_aa,cdr3_nt
TRBV9,NA,TRBJ2-5,NA,CASSVGLKETQYF,TGTGCCAGCAGCGTAGGACTAAAGGAGACCCAGTACTTC
TRBV10-3,NA,TRBJ1-2,NA,CAITNTGPGRGYTF,TGTGCCATCACCAATACAGGGCCCGGTCGAGGCTACACCTTC
TRBV6-1,NA,TRBJ1-1,NA,CASSEDGVREAFF,TGTGCCAGCAGTGAAGATGGGGTGAGGGAAGCTTTCTTT
TRBV19,NA,TRBJ2-5,NA,CASSSMQGQETQYF,TGTGCCAGTAGTTCGATGCAGGGGCAAGAGACCCAGTACTTC
TRBV7-6,NA,TRBJ2-1,NA,CASSADELVNEQFF,TGTGCCAGCAGTGCAGACGAACTCGTCAATGAGCAGTTCTTC
TRBV6-1,TRBD2,TRBJ2-3,NA,CASSEEPWRESTDTQYF,TGTGCCAGCAGTGAAGAGCCTTGGCGGGAGAGCACAGATACGCAGTATTTT
TRBV29-1,TRBD2,TRBJ2-1,NA,CSRGGGRPGEQFF,TGCAGCCGGGGTGGCGGGAGGCCGGGGGAGCAGTTCTTC
TRBV3-1,NA,TRBJ1-2,few,CASSHVPTEHNYGYTF,TGTGCCAGCAGCCACGTACCCACAGAGCATAACTATGGCTACACCTTC
TRBV18,NA,TRBJ2-1,NA,CASSPNRAYNEQFF,TGTGCCAGCTCACCGAACAGAGCATACAATGAGCAGTTCTTC
TRBV2,NA,TRBJ1-2,NA,CASRVEGSYGYTF,TGTGCCAGCCGGGTTGAGGGATCATATGGCTACACCTTC
TRBV10-3,NA,TRBJ2-7,few,CAISERGTAYEQYF,TGTGCCATCAGTGAACGGGGGACCGCCTACGAGCAGTACTTC
TRBV28,TRBD2,TRBJ2-1,few,CASLESGRLNEQFF,TGTGCCAGCTTGGAGAGCGGGAGGTTAAATGAGCAGTTCTTC
TRBV12-5,NA,TRBJ1-2,NA,CASALRGVDGYTF,TGTGCTAGTGCCCTCCGAGGGGTCGATGGCTACACCTTC
TRBV7-2,TRBD2,TRBJ2-1,NA,CASSFPAGGPGYNEQFF,TGTGCCAGCAGCTTCCCCGCGGGGGGGCCAGGGTACAATGAGCAGTTCTTC